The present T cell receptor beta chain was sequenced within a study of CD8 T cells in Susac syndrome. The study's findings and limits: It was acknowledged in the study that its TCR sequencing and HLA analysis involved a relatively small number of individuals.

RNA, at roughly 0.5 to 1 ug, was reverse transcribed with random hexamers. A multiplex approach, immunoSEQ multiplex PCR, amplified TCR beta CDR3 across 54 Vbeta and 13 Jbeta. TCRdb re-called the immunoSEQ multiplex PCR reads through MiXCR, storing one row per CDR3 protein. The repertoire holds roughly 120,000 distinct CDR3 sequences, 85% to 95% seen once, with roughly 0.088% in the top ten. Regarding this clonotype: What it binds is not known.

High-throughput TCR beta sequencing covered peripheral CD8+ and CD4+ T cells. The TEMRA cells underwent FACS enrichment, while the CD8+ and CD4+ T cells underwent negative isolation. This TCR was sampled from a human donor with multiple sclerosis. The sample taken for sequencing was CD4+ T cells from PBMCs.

CDR3 loop: CASSSPRVVVGNNSPLHF. DNA of the CDR3: TGTGCCAGCAGTTCCCCCAGGGTAGTGGTGGGCAATAATTCACCCCTCCACTTT. The chain combines TRBV12-3 or TRBV12-4 with TRBJ1-6, with a possible D match to TRBD1 (5 bases). V lost 4 bases and J lost 5, with 21 bases in between. The CDR3 contains 18 residues.